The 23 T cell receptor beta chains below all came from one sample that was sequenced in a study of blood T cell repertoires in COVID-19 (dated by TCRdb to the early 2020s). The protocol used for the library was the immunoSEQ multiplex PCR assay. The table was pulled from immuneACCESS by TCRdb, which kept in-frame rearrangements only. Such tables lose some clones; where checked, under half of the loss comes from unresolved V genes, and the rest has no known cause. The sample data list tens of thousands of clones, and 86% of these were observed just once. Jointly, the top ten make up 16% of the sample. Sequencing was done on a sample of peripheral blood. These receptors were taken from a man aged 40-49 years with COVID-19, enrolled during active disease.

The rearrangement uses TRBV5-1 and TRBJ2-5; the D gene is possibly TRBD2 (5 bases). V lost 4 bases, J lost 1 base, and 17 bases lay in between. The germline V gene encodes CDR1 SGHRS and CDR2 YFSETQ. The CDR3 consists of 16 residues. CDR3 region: CASSPRYGVFQETQYF. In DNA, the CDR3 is TGCGCCAGCAGCCCCCGGTACGGGGTATTCCAAGAGACCCAGTACTTC. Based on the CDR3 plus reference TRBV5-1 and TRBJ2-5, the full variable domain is KAGVTQTPRYLIKTRGQQVTLSCSPISGHRSVSWYQQTPGQGLQFLFEYFSETQRNKGNFPGRFSGRQFSNSRSEMNVSTLELGDSALYLCASSPRYGVFQETQYFGPGTRLLVL.

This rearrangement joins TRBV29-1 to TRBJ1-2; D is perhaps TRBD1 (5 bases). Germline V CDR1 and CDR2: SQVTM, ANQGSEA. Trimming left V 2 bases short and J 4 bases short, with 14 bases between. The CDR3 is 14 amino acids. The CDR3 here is CSVEPQGISYGYTF. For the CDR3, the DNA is TGCAGCGTTGAACCCCAGGGAATATCCTATGGCTACACCTTC.

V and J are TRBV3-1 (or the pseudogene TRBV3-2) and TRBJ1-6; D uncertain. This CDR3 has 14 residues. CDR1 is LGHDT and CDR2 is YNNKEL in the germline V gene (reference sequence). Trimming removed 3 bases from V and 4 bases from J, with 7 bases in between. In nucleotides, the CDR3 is TGTGCCAGCAGCCACACAGATTATAATTCACCCCTCCACTTT. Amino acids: CASSHTDYNSPLHF.

CDR3 bases: TGTGCCAGCAGCCCAGGGGCTGGGATAACAAGAGCTTTCTTT. Amino acid sequence: CASSPGAGITRAFF. This chain joins TRBV7-9 and TRBJ1-1, with D perhaps TRBD1 (6 bases). Per the germline V gene, CDR1 is SEHNR and CDR2 is FQNEAQ (reference sequence). The length of the CDR3 is 14 residues. V lost 5 bases and J 10 bases, leaving 20 bases between the germline ends.

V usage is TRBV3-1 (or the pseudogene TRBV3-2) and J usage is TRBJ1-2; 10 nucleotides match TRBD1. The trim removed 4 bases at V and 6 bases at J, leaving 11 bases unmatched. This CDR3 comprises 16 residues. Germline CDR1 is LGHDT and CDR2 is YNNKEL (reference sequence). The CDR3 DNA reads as TGTGCCAGCAGCCGTGGGCTGGGACAGGGGAAAAATGGCTACACCTTC. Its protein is CASSRGLGQGKNGYTF.

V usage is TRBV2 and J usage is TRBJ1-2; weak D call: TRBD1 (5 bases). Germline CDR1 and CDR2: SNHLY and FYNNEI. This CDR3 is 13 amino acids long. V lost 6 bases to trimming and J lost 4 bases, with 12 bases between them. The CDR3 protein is CASRGTFRYGYTF. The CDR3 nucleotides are TGTGCCAGCAGGGGGACTTTCCGCTATGGCTACACCTTC.

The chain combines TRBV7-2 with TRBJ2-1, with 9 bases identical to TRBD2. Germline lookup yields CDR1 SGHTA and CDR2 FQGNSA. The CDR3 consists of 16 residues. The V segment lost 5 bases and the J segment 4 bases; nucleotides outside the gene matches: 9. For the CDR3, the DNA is TGTGCCAGCAGCCGGGGGGCGCTAGCGGGGTACAATGAGCAGTTCTTC. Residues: CASSRGALAGYNEQFF.

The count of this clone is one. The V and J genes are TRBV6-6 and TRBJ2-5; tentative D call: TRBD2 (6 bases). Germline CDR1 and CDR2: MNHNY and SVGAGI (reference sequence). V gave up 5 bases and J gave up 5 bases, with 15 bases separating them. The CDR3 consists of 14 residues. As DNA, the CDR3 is TGTGCCAGCAGTCTGAGACTAGTCGGCGAGACCCAGTACTTC. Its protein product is CASSLRLVGETQYF.

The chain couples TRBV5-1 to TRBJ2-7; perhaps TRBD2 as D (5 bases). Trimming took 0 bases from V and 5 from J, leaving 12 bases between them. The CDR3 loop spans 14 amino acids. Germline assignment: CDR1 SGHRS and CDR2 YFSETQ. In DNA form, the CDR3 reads TGCGCCAGCAGCTTGGGAGGGATCGAGAACGAGCAGTACTTC. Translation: CASSLGGIENEQYF.

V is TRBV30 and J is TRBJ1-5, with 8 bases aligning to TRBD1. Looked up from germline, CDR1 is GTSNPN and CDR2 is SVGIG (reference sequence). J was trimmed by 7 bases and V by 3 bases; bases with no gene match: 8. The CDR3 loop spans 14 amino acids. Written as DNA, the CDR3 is TGTGCCTGGAGCAGGACAGGGTTGGACCAGCCCCAGCATTTT. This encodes CAWSRTGLDQPQHF. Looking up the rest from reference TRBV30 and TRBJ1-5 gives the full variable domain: SQTIHQWPATLVQPVGSPLSLECTVEGTSNPNLYWYRQAAGRGLQLLFYSVGIGQISSEVPQNLSASRPQDRQFILSSKKLLLSDSGFYLCAWSRTGLDQPQHFGDGTRLSIL.

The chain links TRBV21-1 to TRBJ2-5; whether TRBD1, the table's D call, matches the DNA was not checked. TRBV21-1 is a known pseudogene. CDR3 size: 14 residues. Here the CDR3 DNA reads TGTGCCAGCAGCAAATCTAAAGGGGTAGAGACCCAGTACTTC. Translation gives CASSKSKGVETQYF.

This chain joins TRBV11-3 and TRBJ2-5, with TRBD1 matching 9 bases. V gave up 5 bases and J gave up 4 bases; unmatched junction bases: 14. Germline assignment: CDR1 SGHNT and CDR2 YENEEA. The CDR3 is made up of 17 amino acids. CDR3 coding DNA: TGTGCCAGCAGCCCGGGACAGGGTGGGGACCTCTTAGAGACCCAGTACTTC. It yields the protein CASSPGQGGDLLETQYF.

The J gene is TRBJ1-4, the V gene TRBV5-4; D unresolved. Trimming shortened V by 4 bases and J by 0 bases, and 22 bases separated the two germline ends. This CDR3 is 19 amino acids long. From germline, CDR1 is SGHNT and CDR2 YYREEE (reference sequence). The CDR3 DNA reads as TGTGCCAGCAGCCAAGGAAGCCGCGCGCGGGTTACAACTAATGAAAAACTGTTTTTT. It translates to CASSQGSRARVTTNEKLFF.

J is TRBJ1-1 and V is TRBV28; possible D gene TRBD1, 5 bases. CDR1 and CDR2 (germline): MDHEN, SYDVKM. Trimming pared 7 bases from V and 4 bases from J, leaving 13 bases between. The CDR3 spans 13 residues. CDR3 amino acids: CASKGPGGTEAFF. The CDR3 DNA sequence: TGTGCCAGCAAAGGTCCGGGGGGCACTGAAGCTTTCTTT.

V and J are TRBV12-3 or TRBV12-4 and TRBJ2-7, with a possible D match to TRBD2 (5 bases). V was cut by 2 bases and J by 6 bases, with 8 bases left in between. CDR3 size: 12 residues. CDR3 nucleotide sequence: TGTGCCAGCAGTTTACTTGGGAGCGAGCAGTACTTC. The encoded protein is CASSLLGSEQYF.

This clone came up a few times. The CDR3 here is CAISEGVGGGTEAFF. The CDR3 DNA reads as TGTGCCATCAGTGAGGGGGTTGGCGGAGGCACTGAAGCTTTCTTT. The chain has TRBV10-3 and TRBJ1-1; D gene unclear. Trimming left V 2 bases short and J 4 bases short, with 14 bases between. Germline V gene lookup returns CDR1 ENHRY and CDR2 SYGVKD. The CDR3 has 15 residues.

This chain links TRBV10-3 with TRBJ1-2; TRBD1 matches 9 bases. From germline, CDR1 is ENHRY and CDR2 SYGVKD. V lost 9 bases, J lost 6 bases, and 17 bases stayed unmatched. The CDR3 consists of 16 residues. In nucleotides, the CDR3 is TGTGCCATTAGTACCGGGACAGGGAGAGTTTACGATGGCTACACCTTC. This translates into CAISTGTGRVYDGYTF.

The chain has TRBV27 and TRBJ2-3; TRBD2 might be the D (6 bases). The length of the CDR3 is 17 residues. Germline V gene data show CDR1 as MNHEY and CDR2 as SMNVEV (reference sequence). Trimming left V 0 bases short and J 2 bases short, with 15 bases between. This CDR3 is CASSLSGRGEVTDTQYF. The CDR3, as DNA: TGTGCCAGCAGTTTATCGGGGCGGGGAGAAGTCACAGATACGCAGTATTTT.

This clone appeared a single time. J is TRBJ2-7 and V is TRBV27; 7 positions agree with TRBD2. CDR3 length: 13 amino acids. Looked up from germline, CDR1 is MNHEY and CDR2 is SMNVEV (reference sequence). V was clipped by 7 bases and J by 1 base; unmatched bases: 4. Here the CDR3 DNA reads TGTGCCAGCACTGGCGGGGGATCCTACGAGCAGTACTTC. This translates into CASTGGGSYEQYF.

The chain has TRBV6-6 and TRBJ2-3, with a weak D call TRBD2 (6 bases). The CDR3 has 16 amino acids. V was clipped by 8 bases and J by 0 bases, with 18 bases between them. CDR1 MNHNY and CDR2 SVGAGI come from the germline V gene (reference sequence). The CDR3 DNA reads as TGTGCCAGCCGGGGGTTGGGTCGTAATAGCACAGATACGCAGTATTTT. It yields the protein CASRGLGRNSTDTQYF.

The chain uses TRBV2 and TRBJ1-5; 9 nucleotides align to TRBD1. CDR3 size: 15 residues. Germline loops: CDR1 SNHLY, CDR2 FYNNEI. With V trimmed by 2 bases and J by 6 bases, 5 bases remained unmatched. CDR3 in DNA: TGTGCCAGCAGTGAAATCGGGACAGGGAGTCAGCCCCAGCATTTT. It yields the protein CASSEIGTGSQPQHF.

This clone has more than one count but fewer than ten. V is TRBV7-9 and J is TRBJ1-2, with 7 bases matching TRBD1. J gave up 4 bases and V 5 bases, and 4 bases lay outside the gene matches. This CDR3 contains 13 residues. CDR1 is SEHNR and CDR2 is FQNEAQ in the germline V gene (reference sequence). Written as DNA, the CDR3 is TGTGCCAGCAGCGGACAGGAATCCTATGGCTACACCTTC. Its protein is CASSGQESYGYTF.

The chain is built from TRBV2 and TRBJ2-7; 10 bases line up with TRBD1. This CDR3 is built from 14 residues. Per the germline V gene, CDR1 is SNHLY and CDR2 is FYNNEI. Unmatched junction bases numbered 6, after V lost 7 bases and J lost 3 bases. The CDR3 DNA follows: TGTGCCAGCACCCCGGGACAGGGGTACTACGAGCAGTACTTC. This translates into CASTPGQGYYEQYF.